These T cell receptor beta chains were read from a single sample in a study of shared clonotypes between healthy human individuals. Sequencing was performed with immunoSEQ multiplex PCR; in TCRdb, only in-frame clones are kept and a portion is missing. Among about 110,000 clones listed, 65% to 75% were seen once. Sequencing was carried out using memory CD8+ T cells sorted from blood. Receptors were obtained from a woman younger than 45 in good health. Each CDR3 is given with its conserved first and last residue. The order of the fields is J gene, V gene, D gene, clone size, CDR3 DNA, CDR3 protein. A D gene is named only where the DNA matches it firmly. Some rows have no size entry. The others give once, few or many, or a class for an expanded clone.

TRBJ2-7 TRBV7-7 NA NA TGTGCCAGCAGCCCAGGGCACTCTAGCGAGCAGTACTTC CASSPGHSSEQYF
TRBJ2-5 TRBV11-2 NA NA TGTGCCAGCACCCCCGAGGGACACCAAGAGACCCAGTACTTC CASTPEGHQETQYF
TRBJ2-2 TRBV5-4 TRBD2 NA TGTGCCAGCAGCTTCAGACTAGCGGGAGTTTCGGCCGGGGAGCTGTTTTTT CASSFRLAGVSAGELFF
TRBJ2-7 TRBV7-9 TRBD2 few TGTGCCAGCAGTGGACTAGCGACATCCTACGAGCAGTACTTC CASSGLATSYEQYF
TRBJ1-2 TRBV10-3 NA once TGTGCCATCAGTGAGAAACGGCACTATGGCTACACCTTC CAISEKRHYGYTF
TRBJ1-1 TRBV15 NA NA TGTGCCACCAGCTGTACAGGGACTGAAGCTTTCTTT CATSCTGTEAFF
TRBJ1-4 TRBV5-1 NA NA TGCGCCAGCAAGCCGGACAGCACTAATGAAAAACTGTTTTTT CASKPDSTNEKLFF
TRBJ1-5 TRBV19 NA NA TGTGCCAGTAGTATCTATAGAGATAATCAGCCCCAGCATTTT CASSIYRDNQPQHF
TRBJ1-1 TRBV15 TRBD1 NA TGTGCCACCAGCTGGACAGGGGGCACTGAAGCTTTCTTT CATSWTGGTEAFF
TRBJ1-4 TRBV6-1 TRBD1 medium-sized TGTGCCAGCAGTGAAGCTATAGGGGGCGGGGCCGGAAAACTGTTTTTT CASSEAIGGGAGKLFF
TRBJ2-7 TRBV28 TRBD1 NA TGTGCCAGCAGCTCAGGGACAGGGGGCCTCTACGAGCAGTACTTC CASSSGTGGLYEQYF
TRBJ2-1 TRBV11-2 NA few TGTGCCAGCAGCTTAGCGACTGGAAACTACAATGAGCAGTTCTTC CASSLATGNYNEQFF
TRBJ2-5 TRBV6-1 NA NA TGTGCCAGCAATAGCGTGGCCCAAGAGACCCAGTACTTC CASNSVAQETQYF
TRBJ2-5 TRBV4-1 TRBD2 NA TGCGCCAGCAGCTCCCGGACTAGCGGGCAAGAGACCCAGTACTTC CASSSRTSGQETQYF
TRBJ2-7 TRBV5-5 NA NA TGTGCCAGCAGCTTGATGCGTGGGACCTACGAGCAGTACTTC CASSLMRGTYEQYF
TRBJ2-3 TRBV29-1 NA NA TGCAGCGTCGCTATACCACATTACACAGGCACAGATACGCAGTATTTT CSVAIPHYTGTDTQYF
TRBJ2-1 TRBV9 NA NA TGTGCCAGCAGCGTAGCTGCGCGGACGGGCTCCTACAATGAGCAGTTCTTC CASSVAARTGSYNEQFF
TRBJ2-3 TRBV7-9 TRBD2 once TGTGCCAGCAGTCCGACTAGCGGTCACACAGATACGCAGTATTTT CASSPTSGHTDTQYF
TRBJ2-2 TRBV6-4 TRBD2 NA TGTGCCAGCAGTGAGATAGCGGGAGACACCGGGGAGCTGTTTTTT CASSEIAGDTGELFF
TRBJ1-5 TRBV4-1 NA NA TGCGCCAGCAGCCACCTCTACTGGGGCAATCAGGGCAATCAGCCCCAGCATTTT CASSHLYWGNQGNQPQHF
TRBJ2-1 TRBV4-2 NA once TGTGCCAGCAGCCAAGAAGGAGCTTCTGGGGTCAATGAGCAGTTCTTC CASSQEGASGVNEQFF
TRBJ1-2 TRBV4-2 NA few TGTGCCAGCAGCTGGGGAGGTTTCGGTGGCTACACCTTC CASSWGGFGGYTF
TRBJ2-7 TRBV29-1 TRBD1 NA TGCAGCGTTGACCAGGGGGATTATAGGGAGCAGTACTTC CSVDQGDYREQYF
TRBJ2-1 TRBV10-1 NA NA TGCGCCAGCAGTGAGCTCGGGGTCCCCTCCTACAATGAGCAGTTCTTC CASSELGVPSYNEQFF
TRBJ2-7 TRBV2 NA NA TGTGCCAGCAAACTCATCCGGGGGGCGCTGGGTTACGAGCAGTACTTC CASKLIRGALGYEQYF
TRBJ2-7 TRBV10-3 NA NA TGTGCCATCAGTGAAGTGACAGGAAGCTCCTACGAGCAGTACTTC CAISEVTGSSYEQYF
TRBJ2-5 TRBV29-1 NA many TGCAGCACCCCTCCCGGGACCGCGGGAGAGACCCAGTACTTC CSTPPGTAGETQYF
TRBJ2-1 TRBV29-1 TRBD2 NA TGCAGCGTTGAAGTCGGCCGACTAGCGGGATATGAGCAGTTCTTC CSVEVGRLAGYEQFF
TRBJ2-7 TRBV6-1 TRBD2 NA TGTGCCAGCAGTGAAGTGGGTAGCGGGGTGTACGAGCAGTACTTC CASSEVGSGVYEQYF
TRBJ2-1 TRBV6-4 NA many TGTGCCAGCAGTGACTCCCTAGTCGATGAGCAGTTCTTC CASSDSLVDEQFF
TRBJ1-2 TRBV4-1 NA NA TGCGCCAGCAGCCCGGTAGGGGTCTATGGCTACACCTTC CASSPVGVYGYTF
TRBJ2-2 TRBV6-1 NA many TGTGCCAGCACCCCGGGGGAGACCGGGGAGCTGTTTTTT CASTPGETGELFF
TRBJ2-1 TRBV4-1 NA once TGCGCCAGCAGCCAAGGGCGGAGGGCTTCCTACAATGAGCAGTTCTTC CASSQGRRASYNEQFF
TRBJ2-7 TRBV20-1 NA NA TGCAGTGCTAGTAGATACGAGCAGTACTTC CSASRYEQYF
TRBJ2-7 TRBV7-3 NA NA TGTGCCAGCAGCCCGACGCTCTTCGAGCAGTACTTC CASSPTLFEQYF
TRBJ1-2 TRBV21-1 NA few TGTGCCAGCAGCATGGGAAATGAGTGCTATGGCTACACCTTC CASSMGNECYGYTF
TRBJ2-1 TRBV6-1 NA many TGTGCCAGCAGCCTGCTTTCGGGAGATAGCAATGAGCAGTTCTTC CASSLLSGDSNEQFF
TRBJ2-1 TRBV23-1 NA NA TGCGCCAGCAGTCAATCGGGTCTAAGGTATAGCTCCTACAATGAGCAGTTCTTC CASSQSGLRYSSYNEQFF